This T cell receptor beta chain comes out of a study of T cell repertoires in cytomegalovirus infection. On the study more broadly: Evidence of both CMV infection and a matching HLA type came from public TCR beta signatures. Study outcomes and limitations: Summed frequency of shared TCR beta families picked out CMV carriers who also had the relevant HLA. The ex vivo response was dominated by HLA-C-restricted CMV-specific TCR beta clonotypes.

A word on this clonotype: Its antigen is unknown.

TCRdb independently ran MiXCR on the reads; one entry per CDR3 protein. The data contain a few hundred thousand distinct CDR3 sequences, approximately 40% of them singletons. Between the trimmed V and J ends, which lost 4 bases and 1 base, there was a span of 9 bases. The CDR3 is 14 amino acids. Germline values: CDR1 SGHVS, CDR2 FNYEAQ. The chain recombines TRBV7-6 with TRBJ2-3; D gene unclear. The material sequenced was cultured PBMCs, taken from culture after CMV antigen stimulation. The receptor's source is a human donor in good health (CMV status not recorded). Some clones in this sample may be carry-over from other donors' samples. The CDR3 region is CASSSRRRTDTQYF. The CDR3 DNA is TGTGCCAGCAGCTCTCGACGGCGCACAGATACGCAGTATTTT.